One and the same sample provided the 20 T cell receptor beta chains below, sequenced in a study of cytomegalovirus exposure and HLA in healthy donors. PCR employed 60 Vbeta and 13 Jbeta primers. The method was immunoSEQ multiplex PCR; TCRdb's version includes in-frame clones alone and lacks a portion of them. Altogether roughly 93,000 clones are present, about 74% being singletons, with the ten largest covering under 2%. The source material was PBMCs. Every receptor here comes from a male donor in good health and CMV-seronegative.

The chain uses TRBV6-5 and TRBJ1-4; D unresolved. Germline V gene sequence: CDR1 MNHEY, CDR2 SVGAGI. The CDR3 runs 14 residues. V was pared by 2 bases and J by 6 bases, with 10 bases between. CDR3 nucleotide sequence: TGTGCCAGCAGTTACCTAGGCTTTGATGAAAAACTGTTTTTT. Amino acid sequence: CASSYLGFDEKLFF.

This clone has more than one count but fewer than ten. V is TRBV5-6 and J is TRBJ1-4; D is ambiguous. Trimming took 4 bases from V and 8 from J, leaving 21 bases between them. The length of the CDR3 is 16 residues. Germline-derived CDR1 and CDR2 are SGHDT and YYEEEE. For the CDR3, the DNA is TGTGCCAGCAGCCCATGGGATGGGAGCAAGGAGGAAAAACTGTTTTTT. Its translation: CASSPWDGSKEEKLFF.

In this sample, this clone turned up many times. The V gene is TRBV6-1, the J gene TRBJ2-7; TRBD1 agrees at 8 bases. J gave up 0 bases and V 3 bases, and 7 bases lay outside the gene matches. The CDR3 is 16 residues long. In germline, CDR1 is MNHNS, CDR2 SASEGT. CDR3 coding DNA: TGTGCCAGCAGTGAGGGTGAGGGGACAGGCTCCTACGAGCAGTACTTC. Its translation is CASSEGEGTGSYEQYF.

CDR3 nucleotides: TGTGCCAGCAGTTTATGGAGGGGCTCTGGGGCCAACGTCCTGACTTTC. Its translation is CASSLWRGSGANVLTF. This chain connects TRBV27 to TRBJ2-6, with a tentative D call TRBD2 (6 bases). The CDR3 runs to 16 residues. Germline CDR1 and CDR2: MNHEY and SMNVEV (reference sequence). The ends were cut back, 1 base at V and 0 bases at J, with 7 bases in the middle.

This sequence joins TRBV2 and TRBJ2-7, with D possibly being TRBD2 (5 bases). With 7 bases removed from V and 2 bases from J, the gap between germline ends came to 15 bases. The CDR3 spans 14 residues. Germline CDR1 and CDR2: SNHLY and FYNNEI. The CDR3, as DNA: TGTGCCAGCAAGAGAGCGGACGGGGCCTACGAGCAGTACTTC. Translated: CASKRADGAYEQYF.

This chain connects TRBV4-2 to TRBJ2-2; D is possibly TRBD2 (6 bases). V shed 1 base and J shed 6 bases, with 9 bases lying between them. Germline V gene sequence: CDR1 LGHNA, CDR2 YNFKEQ. CDR3 length: 14 amino acids. CDR3 coding DNA: TGTGCCAGCAGCCAAGCGGGGGAGTCCGGGGAGCTGTTTTTT. It yields the protein CASSQAGESGELFF.

This chain connects TRBV5-1 to TRBJ2-5; 7 nucleotides match TRBD1. The DNA end is a closer match to TRBJ2-7, so the J assignment may be wrong. The CDR3 has 14 residues. In germline, CDR1 is SGHRS, CDR2 YFSETQ. This CDR3 reads CASSPTTGFYEQYF. The CDR3 bases are TGCGCCAGCAGCCCGACGACAGGGTTTTACGAGCAGTACTTC.

This chain uses TRBV19 with TRBJ1-5; 9 bases match TRBD1. V was clipped by 6 bases and J by 5 bases; unmatched bases: 8. The CDR3 covers 15 residues. The germline CDR1 and CDR2 sequences are LNHDA and SQIVND (reference sequence). The CDR3 is CASSRTGGRDQPQHF. The CDR3 DNA follows: TGTGCCAGTAGCAGAACAGGGGGCAGAGATCAGCCCCAGCATTTT.

The genes are TRBV19 and TRBJ2-7; perhaps TRBD2 as D (5 bases). The CDR3 sequence is 13 residues long. Trimming shortened V by 4 bases and J by 6 bases, and 13 bases separated the two germline ends. Germline V lookup: CDR1 LNHDA, CDR2 SQIVND (reference sequence). This CDR3 reads CASSTTRVGEQYF. The CDR3 nucleotides are TGTGCCAGTAGTACGACGAGGGTGGGCGAGCAGTACTTC.

The V gene is TRBV4-3, the J gene TRBJ1-2; unclear D gene. The ends were cut back, 1 base at V and 3 bases at J, with 9 bases in the middle. Germline V gene lookup returns CDR1 LGHNA and CDR2 YSLEER. The CDR3 contains 14 residues. The CDR3 DNA reads as TGCGCCAGCAGCCAAGTTGACGGAGACTATGGCTACACCTTC. It specifies CASSQVDGDYGYTF.

This chain uses TRBV6-1 with TRBJ2-7; TRBD2 agrees at 12 bases. CDR1 MNHNS and CDR2 SASEGT come from the germline V gene. The CDR3 length is 16 residues. Losses at the gene ends were 4 bases for V and 3 bases for J; bases not matched to a gene: 7. CDR3 DNA sequence: TGTGCCAGCAGTGCAGAGACTAGCGGGAGACACTACGAGCAGTACTTC. Amino acid sequence: CASSAETSGRHYEQYF.

The J gene is TRBJ2-2, the V gene TRBV12-5, with TRBD1 matching over 8 bases. Trimming cost V 4 bases and J 1 base; bases outside gene matches: 14. The CDR3 runs to 19 residues. Germline CDR1 and CDR2: LGHNT and FRNRAP. CDR3 sequence (DNA): TGTGCTAGTGGTTCCCGAGGTTGGGGACAGGCCCTGAACACCGGGGAGCTGTTTTTT. Its translation is CASGSRGWGQALNTGELFF.

V usage is TRBV7-3 and J usage is TRBJ1-1; D gene ambiguous. The CDR3 contains 15 residues. V shed 2 bases and J shed 3 bases, with 13 bases lying between them. In germline, CDR1 is SGHTA, CDR2 FQGTGA. The CDR3 DNA follows: TGTGCCAGCAGCTTAGTGGCCGTCCGGGACACTGAAGCTTTCTTT. It is translated as CASSLVAVRDTEAFF.

The chain is built from TRBV5-8 and TRBJ2-7; 7 nucleotides match TRBD2. The CDR3 contains 14 residues. CDR1 is SGHTS and CDR2 is YDEGEE in the germline V gene. Trimming cost V 6 bases and J 4 bases; bases outside gene matches: 10. CDR3 residues: CASKSGIRRYEQYF. CDR3 coding DNA: TGTGCCAGCAAAAGCGGGATCCGGCGTTACGAGCAGTACTTC.

This chain uses TRBV25-1 with TRBJ2-1, with 12 nucleotides matching TRBD2. Germline values: CDR1 MGHDK, CDR2 SYGVNS. V lost 3 bases and J lost 8; bases outside the gene matches: 5. CDR3 length: 15 amino acids. The CDR3 is CASSDRLAGAHEQFF. The CDR3 bases are TGTGCCAGCAGTGACCGACTAGCGGGAGCCCATGAGCAGTTCTTC.

The chain employs TRBV5-6 and TRBJ2-1, with TRBD2 matching 13 bases. Germline V gives CDR1 SGHDT, CDR2 YYEEEE. The CDR3 length is 18 residues. Germline trimming cut 5 bases from V and 2 bases from J; bases unmatched to any gene: 10. Written as DNA, the CDR3 is TGTGCCAGCAGGCTGGGGGGACTAGCGGGACCAACCTACAATGAGCAGTTCTTC. Protein sequence: CASRLGGLAGPTYNEQFF.

The J gene is TRBJ2-1, the V gene TRBV5-6, with a possible D match to TRBD2 (6 bases). V was shortened by 4 bases and J by 4 bases, with 9 bases between the two germline ends. Germline V gives CDR1 SGHDT, CDR2 YYEEEE. The CDR3 is made up of 13 amino acids. CDR3 DNA sequence: TGTGCCAGCAGCGGGGAGGCTTACAATGAGCAGTTCTTC. It is translated as CASSGEAYNEQFF.

This chain connects TRBV28 to TRBJ2-6, with TRBD1 matching 8 bases. Germline CDR1 reads MDHEN; CDR2 reads SYDVKM. With V trimmed by 6 bases and J by 2 bases, 3 bases remained unmatched. There are 15 residues in the CDR3. The CDR3 protein is CASRPTGAGANVLTF. CDR3 bases: TGTGCCAGCAGGCCGACAGGGGCTGGGGCCAACGTCCTGACTTTC. Using reference TRBV28 and TRBJ2-6 for the parts outside the CDR3, the full variable domain is DVKVTQSSRYLVKRTGEKVFLECVQDMDHENMFWYRQDPGLGLRLIYFSYDVKMKEKGDIPEGYSVSREKKERFSLILESASTNQTSMYLCASRPTGAGANVLTFGAGSRLTVL.

The chain links TRBV20-1 to TRBJ1-1; possible D gene TRBD1, 5 bases. Per germline, CDR1 DFQATT and CDR2 SNEGSKA (reference sequence). This CDR3 contains 11 residues. V gave up 5 bases and J gave up 11 bases, with 15 bases separating them. The CDR3 reads CSAAPTVWAFF. DNA of the CDR3: TGCAGTGCTGCCCCGACAGTCTGGGCTTTCTTT.

J is TRBJ2-3 and V is TRBV6-1, with TRBD2 matching 13 bases. Germline values: CDR1 MNHNS, CDR2 SASEGT. This CDR3 has 15 amino acids. The junction had 2 bases not matched to a gene; V was cut back by 1 base and J by 7 bases. The CDR3 DNA sequence: TGTGCCAGCAGTGAAGGGACTAGCGGGAGTTATACGCAGTATTTT. Its translation: CASSEGTSGSYTQYF.